Each of the 10 T cell receptor beta chains below was sequenced from the same sample in a study of cytomegalovirus exposure and HLA in healthy donors. It was with 60 Vbeta and 13 Jbeta primers that the PCR ran. Assay: immunoSEQ multiplex PCR; the TCRdb copy retains only in-frame clones and omits some. Its table lists roughly 40,000 clones. The sequencing sample was made of PBMCs. These receptors came from a man aged 30 to 45 in good health and CMV-seronegative.

V gene TRBV7-9 combines with J gene TRBJ1-4, with D tentatively TRBD1 (6 bases). The CDR3 runs to 16 residues. Germline CDR1 and CDR2: SEHNR and FQNEAQ (reference sequence). Trimming took off 6 bases at V and 2 bases at J, with 16 bases between the two ends. The CDR3 here is CASRDPRQETNEKLFF. The CDR3 DNA reads TGTGCCAGCAGAGACCCCCGACAGGAGACTAATGAAAAACTGTTTTTT.

The chain carries TRBV5-6 and TRBJ2-7; the match to TRBD1 covers 9 bases. With 3 bases clipped from V and 2 bases from J, the junction kept 6 bases outside the gene matches. CDR3 length: 15 residues. Germline CDR1 and CDR2: SGHDT and YYEEEE. As DNA, the CDR3 is TGTGCCAGCAGCTCCCGGACAGGGGATCCCTACGAGCAGTACTTC. It translates to CASSSRTGDPYEQYF. The full variable domain, with the rest looked up from reference TRBV5-6 and TRBJ2-7, is DAGVTQSPTHLIKTRGQQVTLRCSPKSGHDTVSWYQQALGQGPQFIFQYYEEEERQRGNFPDRFSGHQFPNYSSELNVNALLLGDSALYLCASSSRTGDPYEQYFGPGTRLTVT.

The V and J genes are TRBV7-2 and TRBJ1-2; D is possibly TRBD1 (6 bases). Germline V gene data show CDR1 as SGHTA and CDR2 as FQGNSA. CDR3 length equals 14 residues. V lost 2 bases and J 8 bases, leaving 15 bases between the germline ends. The CDR3 reads CASSLISGERGYTF. The DNA of the CDR3 is TGTGCCAGCAGCTTAATTTCAGGGGAGCGGGGCTACACCTTC. Variable domain in full (rest from reference TRBV7-2 and TRBJ1-2): GAGVSQSPSNKVTEKGKDVELRCDPISGHTALYWYRQSLGQGLEFLIYFQGNSAPDKSGLPSDRFSAERTGGSVSTLTIQRTQQEDSAVYLCASSLISGERGYTFGSGTRLTVV.

The chain couples TRBV4-2 to TRBJ2-1; 7 bases fit TRBD2. Trimming at V came to 4 bases and at J to 4 bases, leaving 10 bases not matched to a gene. Germline V gene lookup returns CDR1 LGHNA and CDR2 YNFKEQ. CDR3 length equals 16 residues. The CDR3 loop is CASSPHSTSRYNEQFF. CDR3 in DNA: TGTGCCAGCAGCCCTCATTCGACTAGCCGTTACAATGAGCAGTTCTTC.

The chain employs TRBV27 and TRBJ1-1, with 7 bases matching TRBD1. The CDR3 is 13 amino acids. V was pared by 8 bases and J by 2 bases, with 5 bases of the junction left unmatched. Per germline, CDR1 MNHEY and CDR2 SMNVEV (reference sequence). This chain's CDR3 is CASQDRINTEAFF. In nucleotides, the CDR3 is TGTGCCAGCCAGGACAGGATTAACACTGAAGCTTTCTTT.

This chain uses TRBV4-3 with TRBJ1-2, with 9 bases fitting TRBD1. With V trimmed by 0 bases and J by 13 bases, 15 bases remained unmatched. Germline lookup yields CDR1 LGHNA and CDR2 YSLEER. The CDR3 length is 16 residues. CDR3 coding DNA: TGCGCCAGCAGCCAAGACCACGGGACAGGGTCAATAAGATTCACCTTC. Its translation is CASSQDHGTGSIRFTF.

The chain recombines TRBV6-1 with TRBJ1-1, with 7 bases aligning to TRBD1. J gave up 11 bases and V 3 bases, and 9 bases lay outside the gene matches. Germline V gene lookup returns CDR1 MNHNS and CDR2 SASEGT. CDR3 length: 13 amino acids. The CDR3 nucleotides read TGTGCCAGCAGTGATGGGCAGGGGGTTTGGGCTTTCTTT. Amino acid sequence: CASSDGQGVWAFF.

This sequence joins TRBV6-5 and TRBJ1-5, with D perhaps matching TRBD1 (6 bases). CDR3 length: 14 residues. CDR1 is MNHEY, CDR2 SVGAGI, per germline. V shed 3 bases and J shed 5 bases, with 11 bases lying between them. The CDR3 nucleotides are TGTGCCAGCAGTTATCTACAGGGCTATCAGCCCCAGCATTTT. The encoded protein is CASSYLQGYQPQHF.

V gene TRBV5-1 combines with J gene TRBJ2-2; no reliable D call. Trimming left V 0 bases short and J 2 bases short, with 11 bases between. The CDR3 is 16 amino acids. Germline V gene sequence: CDR1 SGHRS, CDR2 YFSETQ. CDR3 nucleotide sequence: TGCGCCAGCAGCTTGGTGCCGGGTCCCAACACCGGGGAGCTGTTTTTT. This translates into CASSLVPGPNTGELFF.

This CDR3 reads CASSLGGLAGSYEQYF. CDR3 sequence (DNA): TGTGCCAGCAGCTTAGGGGGACTAGCGGGCTCCTACGAGCAGTACTTC. The rearrangement joins TRBV7-6 to TRBJ2-7; TRBD2 aligns across 12 bases. In germline, CDR1 is SGHVS, CDR2 FNYEAQ. V lost 1 base to trimming and J lost 0 bases; unmatched junction nucleotides: 1. The CDR3 covers 16 residues. Using reference TRBV7-6 and TRBJ2-7 for the parts outside the CDR3, the full variable domain is GAGVSQSPRYKVTKRGQDVALRCDPISGHVSLYWYRQALGQGPEFLTYFNYEAQQDKSGLPNDRFSAERPEGSISTLTIQRTEQRDSAMYRCASSLGGLAGSYEQYFGPGTRLTVT.